Sequencing of this T cell receptor beta chain was carried out in a study of blood T cells in healthy people across ages. Germline CDR1 reads LGHDT; CDR2 reads YNNKEL (reference sequence). V was shortened by 3 bases and J by 3 bases, with 19 bases between the two germline ends. This CDR3 has 17 amino acids. The authors ran a second PCR of 7 to 11 cycles using a sample-barcoded 5' primer and a J-beta primer mix. TCRdb ran MiXCR on the 5' RACE reads and lists one entry per CDR3 protein. The data hold 590,000 or so distinct CDR3 sequences, with 25% to 30% observed a single time. For this clonotype: Its antigen is not identified.

Study-level findings and limits: Underestimates were what the diversity estimates from one million T cells were considered to be. Roughly linear age-related decline in beta diversity appeared, significant by age roughly 40.

PBMCs numbering at least 7 million were isolated per sample. What was sequenced was blood. V gene TRBV3-1 combines with J gene TRBJ2-3, with D perhaps assigned TRBD1 or TRBD2 (7 bases each). The clonotype comes from an elderly woman in good health. The CDR3 is CASSQARGERGTDTQYF. The CDR3, as DNA: TGTGCCAGCAGCCAGGCCAGGGGGGAGCGGGGTACAGATACGCAGTATTTT.